This TCR beta chain was recorded in a study of blood T cell repertoires in COVID-19. Across the whole study: The origin of the acute and convalescent COVID-19 samples was the United States, Italy and Spain. T cells, B-cell-depleted T cells, or PBMCs supplied cDNA or gDNA.

The length of the CDR3 is 14 residues. V shed 6 bases, J shed 7 bases, and the junction held 12 bases outside the gene matches. The germline V gene has CDR1 SQVTM and CDR2 ANQGSEA. The study assigned cohorts using participant-reported clinical history. Original processing methods: Cell counts per sample came from amplifying reference gene primers. This table comes from immunoSEQ multiplex PCR, and its TCRdb copy is limited to in-frame clones, with some not included. V and J calls and clone size are as listed in that table; D and trimming were resolved from the DNA. Of 300,000 to 500,000 clones detected, 85% to 90% appear once; the ten largest clones hold 0.95% to 1%.

This sequence was found in a woman aged 25 to 45 with acute COVID-19. V usage is TRBV29-1 and J usage is TRBJ1-2, with 9 positions matching TRBD1. The sequenced sample was PBMCs or T cells enriched from blood (not recorded which). The CDR3 DNA reads TGCAGCGTGCGGCGGGACAGGGCCCAGGGTGGCTACACCTTC. Amino acid sequence: CSVRRDRAQGGYTF.